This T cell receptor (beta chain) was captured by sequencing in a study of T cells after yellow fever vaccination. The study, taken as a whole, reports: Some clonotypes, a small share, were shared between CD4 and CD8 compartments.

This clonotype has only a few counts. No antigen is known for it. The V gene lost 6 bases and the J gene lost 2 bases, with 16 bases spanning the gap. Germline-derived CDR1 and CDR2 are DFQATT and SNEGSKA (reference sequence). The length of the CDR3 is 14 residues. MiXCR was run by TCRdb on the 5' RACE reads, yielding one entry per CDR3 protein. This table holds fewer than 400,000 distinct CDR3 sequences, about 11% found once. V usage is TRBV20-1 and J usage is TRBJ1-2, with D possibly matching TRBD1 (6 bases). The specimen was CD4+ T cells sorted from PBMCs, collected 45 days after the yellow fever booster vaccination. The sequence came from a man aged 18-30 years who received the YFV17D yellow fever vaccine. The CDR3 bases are TGCAGTGCCCACCCGAGGGGGGAGAACTATGGCTACACCTTC. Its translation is CSAHPRGENYGYTF.